The subject of this entry is one T cell receptor beta chain. This record belongs to a study of shared clonotypes between healthy human individuals. Clones were sequenced by immunoSEQ multiplex PCR, and TCRdb holds only the in-frame ones, with some missing. The sample has around 300,000 clones; about nine tenths are singletons. This TCR came from a man aged 18-30 years in good health. The sample taken for sequencing was memory CD8+ T cells sorted from blood. Indicated subset: CD45RO+ cells pooled with CCR7-negative TemRA cells.

The CDR3 coding sequence is TGTGCCTGGACGACGGGACAGCATAGCAATCAGCCCCAGCATTTT. Translated: CAWTTGQHSNQPQHF. The chain is built from TRBV30 and TRBJ1-5; the match to TRBD1 covers 7 bases. V dropped 4 bases and J dropped 0; count of bases not matched to a gene: 6. The CDR3 length is 15 residues. CDR1 is GTSNPN and CDR2 is SVGIG in the germline V gene (reference sequence).